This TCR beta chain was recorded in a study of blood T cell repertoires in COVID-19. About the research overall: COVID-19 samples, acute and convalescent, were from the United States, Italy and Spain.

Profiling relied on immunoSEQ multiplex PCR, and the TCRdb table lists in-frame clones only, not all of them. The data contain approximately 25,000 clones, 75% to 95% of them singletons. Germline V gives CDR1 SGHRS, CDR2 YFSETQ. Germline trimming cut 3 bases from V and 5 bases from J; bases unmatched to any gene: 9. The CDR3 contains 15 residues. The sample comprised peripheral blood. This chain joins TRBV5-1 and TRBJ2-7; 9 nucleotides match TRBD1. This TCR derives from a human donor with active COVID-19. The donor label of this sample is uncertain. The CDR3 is CASSYAGTGYHEQYF. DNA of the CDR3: TGCGCCAGCAGCTATGCCGGGACAGGGTACCACGAGCAGTACTTC.